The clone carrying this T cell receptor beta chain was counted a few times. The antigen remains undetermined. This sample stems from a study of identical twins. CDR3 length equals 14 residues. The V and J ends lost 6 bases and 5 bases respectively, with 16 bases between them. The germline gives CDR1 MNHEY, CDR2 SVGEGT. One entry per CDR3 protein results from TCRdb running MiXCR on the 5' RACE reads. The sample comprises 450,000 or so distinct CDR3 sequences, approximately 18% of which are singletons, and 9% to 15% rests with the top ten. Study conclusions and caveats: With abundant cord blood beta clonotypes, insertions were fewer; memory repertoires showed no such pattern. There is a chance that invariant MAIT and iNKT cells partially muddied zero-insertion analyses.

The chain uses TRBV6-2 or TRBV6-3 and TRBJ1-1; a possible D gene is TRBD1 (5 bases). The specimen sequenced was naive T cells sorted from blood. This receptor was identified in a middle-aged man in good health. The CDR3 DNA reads TGTGCCAGCAGAAGAGGGGAAATTTGGACTGAAGCTTTCTTT. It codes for CASRRGEIWTEAFF.